The 3 T cell receptor beta chains below were found in one sample sequenced in a study of T cell changes during pregnancy in multiple sclerosis. Sequencing used immunoSEQ multiplex PCR; TCRdb keeps in-frame clones, though not all of them. The table includes 20,000 to 25,000 clones, more than 75% detected once. This specimen consisted of CD8+ T cells from peripheral blood mononuclear cells, obtained before pregnancy. The receptors derive from a female donor with multiple sclerosis, enrolled in a pregnancy study.

The J gene is TRBJ2-7, the V gene TRBV5-1, with D maybe TRBD1 (6 bases). The CDR3 covers 15 residues. V shed 1 base and J shed 6 bases, with 17 bases lying between them. Germline V lookup: CDR1 SGHRS, CDR2 YFSETQ. This CDR3 reads CASSLSQGRDLEQYF. In DNA form, the CDR3 reads TGCGCCAGCAGCTTGTCGCAGGGGCGAGATCTCGAGCAGTACTTC.

The chain couples TRBV29-1 to TRBJ1-2, with 8 bases matching TRBD1. From germline, CDR1 is SQVTM and CDR2 ANQGSEA. This CDR3 comprises 13 residues. Losses at the gene ends were 7 bases for V and 6 bases for J; bases not matched to a gene: 10. CDR3 bases: TGCAGCGGAGGGACAGGTGCGGTCGATGGCTACACCTTC. It encodes CSGGTGAVDGYTF.

This chain links TRBV15 with TRBJ1-5; maybe TRBD1 (6 bases). Germline V CDR1 and CDR2: LNHNV, YYDKDF (reference sequence). The V end was cut by 0 bases, the J end by 7 bases, with 13 bases between. The CDR3 has 15 residues. CDR3 in DNA: TGTGCCACCAGCAGAGACGCAGGGGTTGCGCAGCCCCAGCATTTT. Translation gives CATSRDAGVAQPQHF.